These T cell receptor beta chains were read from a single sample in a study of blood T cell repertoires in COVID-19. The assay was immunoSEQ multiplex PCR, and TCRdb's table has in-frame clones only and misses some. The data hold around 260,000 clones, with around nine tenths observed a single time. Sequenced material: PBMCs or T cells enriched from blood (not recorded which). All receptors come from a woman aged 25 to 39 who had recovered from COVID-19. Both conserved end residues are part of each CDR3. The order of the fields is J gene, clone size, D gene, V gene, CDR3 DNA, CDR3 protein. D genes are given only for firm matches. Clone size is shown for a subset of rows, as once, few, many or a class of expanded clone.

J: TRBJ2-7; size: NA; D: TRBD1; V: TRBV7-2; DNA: TGTGCCAGCAGCTTAGAGACAGGGGTTCTATACGAGCAGTACTTC; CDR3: CASSLETGVLYEQYF
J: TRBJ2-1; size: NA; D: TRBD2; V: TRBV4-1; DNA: TGCGCCAGCAGCCAAGTGACGGGGACTAGCGGGAGGAATGAGCAGTTCTTC; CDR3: CASSQVTGTSGRNEQFF
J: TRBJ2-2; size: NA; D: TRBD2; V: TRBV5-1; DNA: TGCGCCAGCAGCCCAAGACTAGCGGGAGCCACCGGGGAGCTGTTTTTT; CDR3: CASSPRLAGATGELFF
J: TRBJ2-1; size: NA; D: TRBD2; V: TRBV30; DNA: TGTGCCTGGAGTTTAGGACTAGCGGGAAGCTCCTACAATGAGCAGTTCTTC; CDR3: CAWSLGLAGSSYNEQFF
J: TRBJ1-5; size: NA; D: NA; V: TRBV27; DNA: TGTGCCAGCAGTTTCCCGGGGCCCCAGCATTTT; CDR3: CASSFPGPQHF
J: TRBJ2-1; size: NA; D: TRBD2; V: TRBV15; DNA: TGTGCCACCAGCAGAGAACTAGCGGGAGTGGGGAATGAGCAGTTCTTC; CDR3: CATSRELAGVGNEQFF
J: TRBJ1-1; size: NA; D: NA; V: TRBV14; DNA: TGTGCCAGCAGCCAAGTAATGGAGACAGCTGAAGCTTTCTTT; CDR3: CASSQVMETAEAFF
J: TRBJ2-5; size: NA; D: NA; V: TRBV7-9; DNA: TGTGCCAGCAGCGACGGGACTTACCAAGAGACCCAGTACTTC; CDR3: CASSDGTYQETQYF
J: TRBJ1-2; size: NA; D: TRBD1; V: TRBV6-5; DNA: TGTGCCAGCAGTTACTCGACAGGGGGGGACTATGGCTACACCTTC; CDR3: CASSYSTGGDYGYTF
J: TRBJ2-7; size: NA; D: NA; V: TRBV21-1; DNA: TGTGCCAGCAGCAAAGTGTCTAGCGGACCCTACGAGCAGTACTTC; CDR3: CASSKVSSGPYEQYF
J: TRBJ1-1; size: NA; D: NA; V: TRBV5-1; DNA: TGCGCCAGCAGCTTGGGGCCCCACGGGGACACTGAAGCTTTCTTT; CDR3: CASSLGPHGDTEAFF
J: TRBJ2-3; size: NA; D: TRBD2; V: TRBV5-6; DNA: TGTGCCAGCAGACAACTAGCGGAAAGCACAGATACGCAGTATTTT; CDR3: CASRQLAESTDTQYF
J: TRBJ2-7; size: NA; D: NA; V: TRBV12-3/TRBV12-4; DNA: TGTGCCAGCAGTCACCAGCGCGAGCAGTACTTC; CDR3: CASSHQREQYF
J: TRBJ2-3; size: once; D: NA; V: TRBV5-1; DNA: TGCGCCAGCAGCTTGGAGGGACATGGAACGCAGTATTTT; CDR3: CASSLEGHGTQYF
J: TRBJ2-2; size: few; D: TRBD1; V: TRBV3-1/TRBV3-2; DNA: TGTGCCAGCAGCCAAGCAGACAGGGGGCAACTGCTGTTTTTT; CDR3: CASSQADRGQLLFF
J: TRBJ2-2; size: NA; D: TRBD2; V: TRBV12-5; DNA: TGTGCTAGTGGTTTGGTACTAGCGGGAGGGCGGGACACCGGGGAGCTGTTTTTT; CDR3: CASGLVLAGGRDTGELFF
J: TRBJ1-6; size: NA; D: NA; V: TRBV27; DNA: TGTGCCAGCAGTTTGATGGCTTTAAATTCACCCCTCCACTTT; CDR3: CASSLMALNSPLHF
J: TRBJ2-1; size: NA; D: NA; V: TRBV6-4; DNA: TGTGCCAGCAGTGAATTGGGGGCGTACCACTACAATGAGCAGTTCTTC; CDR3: CASSELGAYHYNEQFF
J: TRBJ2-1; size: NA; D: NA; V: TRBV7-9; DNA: TGTGCCAGCAGCTCTTTTAGGGGAAACTACAATGAGCAGTTCTTC; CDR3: CASSSFRGNYNEQFF
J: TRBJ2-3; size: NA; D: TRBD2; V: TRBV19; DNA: TGTGCCAGTAGTTTCGCGGGGGGACTAGCATTTCTCTCAGATACGCAGTATTTT; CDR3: CASSFAGGLAFLSDTQYF
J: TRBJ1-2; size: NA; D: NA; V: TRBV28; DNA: TGTGCCAGCGGGGGGGTACCGGGTCGAGGCTACACCTTC; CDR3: CASGGVPGRGYTF
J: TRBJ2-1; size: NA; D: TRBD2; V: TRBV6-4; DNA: TGTGCCAGCAGTTCCGGACTAGCGGGAGACAATGAGCAGTTCTTC; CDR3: CASSSGLAGDNEQFF
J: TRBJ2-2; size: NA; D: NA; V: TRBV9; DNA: TGTGCCAGCAGCGTAGATCCGGTCACCGGGGAGCTGTTTTTT; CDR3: CASSVDPVTGELFF
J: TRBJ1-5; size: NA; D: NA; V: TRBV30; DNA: TGTGCCTGGACCCCTGGACAGCACAATCAGCCCCAGCATTTT; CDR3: CAWTPGQHNQPQHF
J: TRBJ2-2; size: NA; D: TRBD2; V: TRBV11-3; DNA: TGTGCCAGCAGCTTAGGGTTGCGGGAGGGCCGCGGAAACACCGGGGAGCTGTTTTTT; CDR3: CASSLGLREGRGNTGELFF
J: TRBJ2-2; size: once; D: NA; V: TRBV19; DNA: TGTGCCAGTACTCAGACTAGTAACACCGGGGAGCTGTTTTTT; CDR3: CASTQTSNTGELFF
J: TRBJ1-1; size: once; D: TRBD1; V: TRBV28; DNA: TGTGCCAGCAGACCGACAGGGGGCGGCACTGAAGCTTTCTTT; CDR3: CASRPTGGGTEAFF
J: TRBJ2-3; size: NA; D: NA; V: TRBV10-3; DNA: TGTGCCAATGGGGGGAGCACAGATACGCAGTATTTT; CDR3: CANGGSTDTQYF
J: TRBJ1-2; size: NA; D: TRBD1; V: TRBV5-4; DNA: TGTGCCAGCAGCTTGGACCCCGGGACAGGGTATGGCTACACCTTC; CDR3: CASSLDPGTGYGYTF
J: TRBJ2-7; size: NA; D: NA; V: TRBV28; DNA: TGTGCCAGCAGTTTAACGACAGGTCGCAAGGGGCAGTACTTC; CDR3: CASSLTTGRKGQYF
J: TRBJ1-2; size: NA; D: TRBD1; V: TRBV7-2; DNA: TGTGCCAGCAGCTTATACGACAGGGGGGCAGGTGGCTACACCTTC; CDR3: CASSLYDRGAGGYTF
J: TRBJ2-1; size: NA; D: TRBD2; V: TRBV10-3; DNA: TGTGCCATCAGTGATGGGGGACTACAGAACAATGAGCAGTTCTTC; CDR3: CAISDGGLQNNEQFF